A selection of T cell receptor beta chains follows, all from one sample in a study of cytomegalovirus exposure and HLA in healthy donors. Measured with immunoSEQ multiplex PCR; TCRdb has only the in-frame clones, and not every one. The table has about 130,000 clones, about 80% seen once. Sequencing used PBMCs. The receptors stem from a girl aged 2 to 10 in good health and CMV-seronegative. Both conserved end residues are part of each CDR3. A D gene is named only where the DNA matches it firmly. Size is omitted from some rows. Given values are once, few, many or a class for expanded clones.

V: TRBV6-5; D: TRBD1; size: once; J: TRBJ1-2; DNA: TGTGCCAGCACCAGGACAGGCGCTAACTATGGCTACACCTTC; CDR3: CASTRTGANYGYTF
V: TRBV27; D: -; size: -; J: TRBJ2-7; DNA: TGTGCCAGCAGAGGGGTCCCCCCACCCTACGAGCAGTACTTC; CDR3: CASRGVPPPYEQYF
V: TRBV9; D: TRBD2; size: -; J: TRBJ2-7; DNA: TGTGCCAGCAGCGTTTATAGCGGGAGCATCTACGAGCAGTACTTC; CDR3: CASSVYSGSIYEQYF
V: TRBV4-3; D: TRBD1; size: once; J: TRBJ1-2; DNA: TGCGCCAGCAGCCAAGGACAGGGGCGCGGCTATGGCTACACCTTC; CDR3: CASSQGQGRGYGYTF
V: TRBV10-2; D: -; size: -; J: TRBJ2-1; DNA: TGCGCCAGCAGCCCTCAAGGAGCGGGCCCAAACAATGAGCAGTTCTTC; CDR3: CASSPQGAGPNNEQFF
V: TRBV7-7; D: TRBD2; size: -; J: TRBJ2-3; DNA: TGTGCTAGCAGCCCAGCGGCCCCGGGACTAGCGGGAGATACGCAGTATTTT; CDR3: CASSPAAPGLAGDTQYF
V: TRBV27; D: TRBD2; size: few; J: TRBJ2-1; DNA: TGTGCCAGCAGTGCCGCGGGGGGCTCGTCCTACAATGAGCAGTTCTTC; CDR3: CASSAAGGSSYNEQFF
V: TRBV25-1; D: TRBD1; size: -; J: TRBJ2-5; DNA: TGTGCCAGCAGTGAGGACAGGTGGGAAGGTGGGACCCAGTACTTC; CDR3: CASSEDRWEGGTQYF
V: TRBV7-2; D: -; size: -; J: TRBJ2-5; DNA: TGTGCCAGCAGCTCAGCCGGGGGGACCCAGTACTTC; CDR3: CASSSAGGTQYF
V: TRBV4-3; D: TRBD2; size: -; J: TRBJ2-7; DNA: TGCGCCAGCAGCCAAGATTTGAGTAGCGGGGGAATATACGAGCAGTACTTC; CDR3: CASSQDLSSGGIYEQYF
V: TRBV18; D: -; size: -; J: TRBJ2-2; DNA: TGTGCCAGCTCAGATACTAGGAACGGGGAGCTGTTTTTT; CDR3: CASSDTRNGELFF
V: TRBV6-5; D: TRBD2; size: once; J: TRBJ2-4; DNA: TGTGCCAGCAGGCGGGAGAACATTCAGTACTTC; CDR3: CASRRENIQYF
V: TRBV6-1; D: -; size: -; J: TRBJ2-3; DNA: TGTGCCAGCAGTAAAGACCGCCGGGCAGATACGCAGTATTTT; CDR3: CASSKDRRADTQYF
V: TRBV4-3; D: -; size: -; J: TRBJ2-2; DNA: TGCGCCAGCAGCCAAGAAGCCTCGAACACCGGGGAGCTGTTTTTT; CDR3: CASSQEASNTGELFF
V: TRBV7-9; D: -; size: -; J: TRBJ1-1; DNA: TGTGCCAGCAGCTCTTTGGTAGGGGCGGACACTGAAGCTTTCTTT; CDR3: CASSSLVGADTEAFF
V: TRBV27; D: -; size: -; J: TRBJ1-6; DNA: TGTGCCAGCAGTTCCCTCACAGGGAGCTATAATTCACCCCTCCACTTT; CDR3: CASSSLTGSYNSPLHF
V: TRBV13; D: -; size: -; J: TRBJ2-1; DNA: TGTGCCAGCAGCTTAGTCAGGGGAGATGAGCAGTTCTTC; CDR3: CASSLVRGDEQFF
V: TRBV5-1; D: -; size: -; J: TRBJ2-1; DNA: TGCGCCAGCTTTTCGACAGGGAGGAACAATGAGCAGTTCTTC; CDR3: CASFSTGRNNEQFF
V: TRBV29-1; D: TRBD1; size: -; J: TRBJ2-1; DNA: TGCAGCGTTGCGACAGGGGGGAATGAGCAGTTCTTC; CDR3: CSVATGGNEQFF
V: TRBV4-1; D: TRBD2; size: -; J: TRBJ2-7; DNA: TGCGCCAGCAGCCAAGTCCTAGGTGGTAGCGGGAGGTACGAGCAGTACTTC; CDR3: CASSQVLGGSGRYEQYF
V: TRBV7-2; D: TRBD2; size: -; J: TRBJ2-3; DNA: TGTGCCAGCAGCTTAAGGGGACTAGGAATTACCACAGATACGCAGTATTTT; CDR3: CASSLRGLGITTDTQYF
V: TRBV28; D: -; size: -; J: TRBJ1-2; DNA: TGTGTCACCTACAGGGTGAGCTATGGCTACACCTTC; CDR3: CVTYRVSYGYTF
V: TRBV7-2; D: -; size: -; J: TRBJ2-7; DNA: TGTGCCAGCAGCTTTAAGGGGTCCCCAGAGCAGTACTTC; CDR3: CASSFKGSPEQYF
V: TRBV6-7; D: -; size: -; J: TRBJ2-1; DNA: TGTGCCAGCAGTTACCCGCCTGGTGGGGGGTACTCCTACAATGAGCAGTTCTTC; CDR3: CASSYPPGGGYSYNEQFF
V: TRBV1; D: -; size: -; J: TRBJ1-5; DNA: TGCACCAGCAGCCAAGCCCTGGGAGGGTATAGCAATCAGCCCCAGCATTTT; CDR3: CTSSQALGGYSNQPQHF
V: TRBV5-1; D: TRBD1; size: -; J: TRBJ1-2; DNA: TGCGCCAGCAGCCCGGTGGACAGGGTATTTTATGGCTACACCTTC; CDR3: CASSPVDRVFYGYTF
V: TRBV10-1; D: TRBD1; size: -; J: TRBJ2-1; DNA: TGCGCCAGCAGTGACCCGGGACAGGGGGTCGATGAGCAGTTCTTC; CDR3: CASSDPGQGVDEQFF
V: TRBV2; D: TRBD2; size: -; J: TRBJ2-1; DNA: TGTGCCAGCAGTGAACCCGGGACTAGCTCCTACAATGAGCAGTTCTTC; CDR3: CASSEPGTSSYNEQFF
V: TRBV7-9; D: TRBD1; size: -; J: TRBJ1-5; DNA: TGTGCCAGCAGTGTAGGGGACAGGGGGCCCTCAGGCAATCAGCCCCAGCATTTT; CDR3: CASSVGDRGPSGNQPQHF
V: TRBV5-5; D: -; size: -; J: TRBJ1-2; DNA: TGTGCCAGCAGCTTGGCCTGGGGAGGTGACTATGGCTACACCTTC; CDR3: CASSLAWGGDYGYTF
V: TRBV30; D: -; size: -; J: TRBJ2-7; DNA: TGTGCCTGGAGTCGACAGTTTAGCCCCTCCTACGAGCAGTACTTC; CDR3: CAWSRQFSPSYEQYF
V: TRBV6-4; D: TRBD1; size: few; J: TRBJ1-1; DNA: TGTGCCAGCAGAATACAGGGGGCGCGGAACACTGAAGCTTTCTTT; CDR3: CASRIQGARNTEAFF
V: TRBV28; D: -; size: -; J: TRBJ2-2; DNA: TGTGCCAGCAGTGTAACAGGGACGAACACCGGGGAGCTGTTTTTT; CDR3: CASSVTGTNTGELFF
V: TRBV7-3; D: -; size: -; J: TRBJ2-5; DNA: TGTGCCAGCAGCTTATCAGCGGGAGAGACCCAGTACTTC; CDR3: CASSLSAGETQYF
V: TRBV5-1; D: TRBD2; size: -; J: TRBJ2-1; DNA: TGCGCCAGCAGCTGGGGGTCTAGCGGGAACTACAATGAGCAGTTCTTC; CDR3: CASSWGSSGNYNEQFF
V: TRBV7-2; D: -; size: -; J: TRBJ2-4; DNA: TGTGCCAGCAGCCCCGGAGCCGACGGGAGTACCAAAAACATTCAGTACTTC; CDR3: CASSPGADGSTKNIQYF
V: TRBV27; D: -; size: -; J: TRBJ1-1; DNA: TGTGCCAGCTTTTTAACCGTTCCTCCCTCGTCCGACCTCGGGTTGAGAGTTTTTGAAGCTTTCTTT; CDR3: CASFLTVPPSSDLGLRVFEAFF
V: TRBV30; D: TRBD1; size: -; J: TRBJ1-6; DNA: TGTGCCTGGAGGGTTTCGGACAGGCACTCCTATAATTCCCCCCTCCACTTT; CDR3: CAWRVSDRHSYNSPLHF